The entry below describes one T cell receptor beta chain. The sample comes from a study of shared clonotypes between healthy human individuals. Over several immunoSEQ plates, each subset's genomic DNA was distributed in even portions. Repertoires were generated with immunoSEQ multiplex PCR, while TCRdb's copy carries only in-frame clones and drops some. The data contain approximately 1.1 million clones, 78% of them singletons. The clonotype comes from a man between 18 and 35 years old in good health. Some clones in this sample may be carry-over from other donors' samples. The sample was memory CD4+ T cells from PBMCs. As to subset: CD45RA-negative fraction.

CDR3 residues: CASSPDRGRFEQFF. CDR3 sequence (DNA): TGTGCCAGCTCACCAGACAGGGGGCGATTTGAGCAGTTCTTC. The chain couples TRBV18 to TRBJ2-1; 10 bases map to TRBD1. Germline V gene lookup returns CDR1 KGHSH and CDR2 LQKENI. The CDR3 has 14 residues. Trimming took 2 bases from V and 9 from J; bases not matched to a gene: 4.